These T cell receptor beta chains were read from a single sample in a study of control samples from healthy donors and cancer patients. Clones were sequenced by immunoSEQ multiplex PCR, and TCRdb holds only the in-frame ones, with some missing. The sample has about 82,000 clones, roughly 93% seen once. The sample was blood. The receptors were gathered from a woman under 30 in good health. The CDR3 runs from the conserved cysteine through the conserved F or W. D genes are given only for firm matches. Clone size is stated in some rows and not others, as once, few, many or a class when expanded.

j_gene	v_gene	d_gene	abundance	CDR3aa	CDR3nt
TRBJ2-5	TRBV19	TRBD2	-	CATSGSLPETQYF	TGTGCCACTAGCGGGAGTCTTCCAGAGACCCAGTACTTC
TRBJ1-5	TRBV19	TRBD1	-	CASSRTGTNQPQHF	TGTGCCAGTAGCCGGACAGGAACCAATCAGCCCCAGCATTTT
TRBJ2-1	TRBV13	TRBD2	-	CASSFTPPVGLAVDNEQFF	TGTGCCAGCAGCTTTACCCCGCCCGTCGGACTAGCGGTAGACAATGAGCAGTTCTTC
TRBJ2-4	TRBV5-4	TRBD1	-	CASSSPDRGVSF	TGTGCCAGCAGCTCCCCGGACAGGGGGGTTAGCTTC
TRBJ2-7	TRBV27	-	-	CASSRGSYEQYF	TGTGCCAGCAGCCGCGGAAGCTACGAGCAGTACTTC
TRBJ2-3	TRBV5-1	TRBD2	-	CASAWSGGAPDTQYF	TGCGCCAGCGCTTGGAGCGGGGGGGCCCCAGATACGCAGTATTTT
TRBJ2-3	TRBV5-6	TRBD2	-	CASSTTETSGLTDTQYF	TGTGCCAGCAGCACAACCGAGACTAGCGGTTTAACAGATACGCAGTATTTT
TRBJ1-2	TRBV2	TRBD1	-	CASSETGALGGYTF	TGTGCCAGCAGTGAGACAGGGGCCCTCGGTGGCTACACCTTC
TRBJ1-2	TRBV2	-	-	CASSEGSGALYGYTF	TGTGCCAGCAGTGAGGGCAGCGGGGCACTCTATGGCTACACCTTC
TRBJ1-1	TRBV19	-	once	CASSISANTEAFF	TGTGCCAGTAGTATATCGGCGAACACTGAAGCTTTCTTT
TRBJ2-1	TRBV7-3	-	-	CASSLTSGGSWGRDEQFF	TGTGCCAGCAGCTTAACCTCCGGGGGTAGCTGGGGCCGTGATGAGCAGTTCTTC
TRBJ2-1	TRBV28	TRBD2	-	CASSSPASGSYNEQFF	TGTGCCAGCAGTTCCCCCGCTAGCGGGTCCTACAATGAGCAGTTCTTC
TRBJ2-1	TRBV27	-	-	CASKLDSYNEQFF	TGTGCCAGCAAACTCGACAGCTACAATGAGCAGTTCTTC